Below, 26 T cell receptor beta chains from the same sample are listed, as sequenced in a study of graft-versus-host responses after intestinal transplantation. Data came from immunoSEQ multiplex PCR; TCRdb stores just in-frame clones and leaves some out. Among about 92,000 clones listed, under 95% were seen once. For these receptors, no antigen is known. The sequenced sample was unstimulated CD8+ T cells sorted from spleen or lymph node cells, obtained before intestinal transplant. Receptors originate from a human donor who received an intestinal transplant.

The rearrangement joins TRBV6-1 to TRBJ1-2; 7 nucleotides match TRBD1. Trimming cost V 5 bases and J 4 bases; bases outside gene matches: 10. CDR1 is MNHNS, CDR2 SASEGT, per germline. This CDR3 comprises 15 residues. The CDR3 DNA reads TGTGCCAGCAGTCCCGGGGCCGGGACAGTCTATGGCTACACCTTC. The encoded protein is CASSPGAGTVYGYTF.

The chain joins TRBV5-6 to TRBJ2-1; no reliable D call. Trimming shortened V by 3 bases and J by 14 bases, and 15 bases separated the two germline ends. Per germline, CDR1 SGHDT and CDR2 YYEEEE. The CDR3 consists of 12 residues. CDR3 protein: CASSSIQAGEFF. The CDR3 region has the DNA TGTGCCAGCAGCTCAATTCAGGCTGGCGAGTTCTTC. The full variable domain, rest sourced from reference TRBV5-6 and TRBJ2-1, is DAGVTQSPTHLIKTRGQQVTLRCSPKSGHDTVSWYQQALGQGPQFIFQYYEEEERQRGNFPDRFSGHQFPNYSSELNVNALLLGDSALYLCASSSIQAGEFFGPGTRLTVL.

The genes are TRBV5-4 and TRBJ2-7; a possible D gene is TRBD2 (5 bases). Trimming removed 4 bases at V and 0 bases at J, with 11 bases between. In germline, CDR1 is SGHNT, CDR2 YYREEE (reference sequence). The CDR3 consists of 14 residues. CDR3 residues: CASSPGRGSYEQYF. The CDR3 region has the DNA TGTGCCAGCAGCCCTGGACGGGGCTCCTACGAGCAGTACTTC. The whole variable domain, filled in from reference TRBV5-4 and TRBJ2-7, reads ETGVTQSPTHLIKTRGQQVTLRCSSQSGHNTVSWYQQALGQGPQFIFQYYREEENGRGNFPPRFSGLQFPNYSSELNVNALELDDSALYLCASSPGRGSYEQYFGPGTRLTVT.

This clone was detected only a few times. V is TRBV6-5 and J is TRBJ1-2; no clear D. Looked up from germline, CDR1 is MNHEY and CDR2 is SVGAGI. This CDR3 has 14 residues. The V gene lost 6 bases and the J gene lost 5 bases, with 16 bases spanning the gap. The CDR3 region has the DNA TGTGCCAGCAGCCCCACCCAGGACGAGTATGGCTACACCTTC. Amino acids: CASSPTQDEYGYTF.

The CDR3 region has the DNA TGTGCCAGCACCCCGGGGGGGAGGGACGGCGGCTACACCTTC. This translates into CASTPGGRDGGYTF. This chain connects TRBV6-1 to TRBJ1-2; TRBD1 might be the D (5 bases). The V gene lost 7 bases and the J gene lost 8 bases, with 20 bases spanning the gap. The CDR3 length is 14 residues. Germline lookup yields CDR1 MNHNS and CDR2 SASEGT.

The V call is TRBV7-3, the J call TRBJ2-1, with 11 bases that match TRBD2. Germline V CDR1 and CDR2: SGHTA, FQGTGA. J lost 9 bases, V lost 6 bases, and 10 bases had no gene match. The CDR3 runs to 15 residues. CDR3 residues: CASSYLAGGGSEQFF. CDR3 bases: TGTGCCAGCAGTTACCTAGCGGGAGGTGGTAGTGAGCAGTTCTTC. Supplemented by reference TRBV7-3 and TRBJ2-1, the full variable domain reads GAGVSQTPSNKVTEKGKYVELRCDPISGHTALYWYRQSLGQGPEFLIYFQGTGAADDSGLPNDRFFAVRPEGSVSTLKIQRTERGDSAVYLCASSYLAGGGSEQFFGPGTRLTVL.

The chain employs TRBV19 and TRBJ2-3, with 7 nucleotides matching TRBD1. V gave up 4 bases and J gave up 4 bases; unmatched junction bases: 2. This CDR3 is built from 13 residues. CDR1 and CDR2 (germline): LNHDA, SQIVND (reference sequence). Here the CDR3 reads CASSTGQADTQYF. In DNA, the CDR3 is TGTGCCAGTAGTACCGGACAGGCAGATACGCAGTATTTT. The variable domain in full, with the rest retrieved from reference TRBV19 and TRBJ2-3, is DGGITQSPKYLFRKEGQNVTLSCEQNLNHDAMYWYRQDPGQGLRLIYYSQIVNDFQKGDIAEGYSVSREKKESFPLTVTSAQKNPTAFYLCASSTGQADTQYFGPGTRLTVL.

The chain has TRBV5-1 and TRBJ1-5, with a possible D match to TRBD1 (6 bases). Germline assignment: CDR1 SGHRS and CDR2 YFSETQ. The V end lost 4 bases, the J end lost 4 bases, and 21 bases lay between the germline ends. The CDR3 contains 17 residues. The CDR3 nucleotides read TGCGCCAGCAGCACTCAAGCGGGGGGCTCACGTAATCAGCCCCAGCATTTT. This gives the protein CASSTQAGGSRNQPQHF.

V and J are TRBV9 and TRBJ1-2, with D perhaps matching TRBD1 (5 bases). There are 12 residues in the CDR3. Germline loops: CDR1 SGDLS, CDR2 YYNGEE. The V gene lost 4 bases and the J gene lost 4 bases, with 8 bases spanning the gap. DNA of the CDR3: TGTGCCAGCAGCTCCAGGGTCTATGGCTACACCTTC. This translates into CASSSRVYGYTF.

This clone was observed a handful of times. The genes are TRBV7-9 and TRBJ2-5, with a possible D match to TRBD2 (6 bases). Germline CDR1 SEHNR, CDR2 FQNEAQ (reference sequence). The CDR3 covers 17 residues. V lost 6 bases, J lost 5 bases, and 25 bases lay in between. The CDR3 DNA reads as TGTGCCAGCAGTCGCTTGTCGGGCGGGGAGTCATCGGAGACCCAGTACTTC. Amino acid sequence: CASSRLSGGESSETQYF.

The V call is TRBV11-3, the J call TRBJ2-7; a weak D match, TRBD1 (6 bases). The length of the CDR3 is 12 residues. The V end lost 5 bases, the J end lost 7 bases, and 12 bases lay between the germline ends. Looked up from germline, CDR1 is SGHNT and CDR2 is YENEEA. CDR3 sequence reads: CASSTTRGEQYF. The CDR3 DNA reads as TGTGCCAGCAGCACAACTAGGGGGGAGCAGTACTTC.

The V call is TRBV4-1, the J call TRBJ2-3; D may be TRBD1 (5 bases). Germline V gene data show CDR1 as MGHRA and CDR2 as YSYEKL. Deletions cut 8 bases from V and 4 bases from J, with 13 bases between. This CDR3 comprises 13 residues. CDR3 DNA sequence: TGCGCCAGCTCCCAGACAGCCCCAGATACGCAGTATTTT. Its protein product is CASSQTAPDTQYF.

A single count supports this clone. This rearrangement joins TRBV9 to TRBJ2-3, with D perhaps given as TRBD1 or TRBD2 (5 bases each). V lost 3 bases, J lost 1 base, and 15 bases lay in between. CDR3 length: 16 amino acids. Germline CDR1 is SGDLS and CDR2 is YYNGEE. CDR3 DNA: TGTGCCAGCAGCGCTAGCATCATGGGGGGCACAGATACGCAGTATTTT. It codes for CASSASIMGGTDTQYF.

This sequence joins TRBV4-1 and TRBJ2-3; 10 bases align to TRBD1. J lost 4 bases, V lost 3 bases, and 16 bases had no gene match. The CDR3 runs to 19 residues. Germline CDR1 is MGHRA and CDR2 is YSYEKL. CDR3: CASSQPGQGFPLGPDTQYF. The CDR3 bases are TGCGCCAGCAGCCAGCCGGGACAGGGGTTTCCTTTAGGGCCAGATACGCAGTATTTT.

The chain uses TRBV5-1 and TRBJ2-1; the match to TRBD2 covers 7 bases. Germline V lookup: CDR1 SGHRS, CDR2 YFSETQ. The CDR3 is made up of 12 amino acids. V gave up 4 bases and J gave up 7 bases; unmatched junction bases: 2. The CDR3 region is CASSPGGNEQFF. The CDR3 nucleotides are TGCGCCAGCAGCCCCGGGGGGAATGAGCAGTTCTTC.

The chain is built from TRBV4-1 and TRBJ1-5; D gene unclear. The CDR3 totals 17 residues. The germline gives CDR1 MGHRA, CDR2 YSYEKL. V dropped 0 bases and J dropped 4 bases, with 16 bases sitting between them. CDR3 coding DNA: TGCGCCAGCAGCCAAGATTTGGTATTATCATGGAATCAGCCCCAGCATTTT. Its translation: CASSQDLVLSWNQPQHF.

The chain couples TRBV13 to TRBJ1-2, with D possibly matching TRBD1 (5 bases). Germline lookup yields CDR1 PRHDT and CDR2 FYEKMQ (reference sequence). The V end was cut by 3 bases, the J end by 8 bases, with 13 bases between. The CDR3 loop spans 13 amino acids. DNA for the CDR3: TGTGCCAGCAGCTTGCAGGGCGAATCGGGCTACACCTTC. This translates into CASSLQGESGYTF.

This clone was counted once. CDR3 coding DNA: TGTGCCAGCAGCTTACCTCGCCCCGGGACTAGCGGGAGCCCACCCTACGAGCAGTACTTC. Protein product: CASSLPRPGTSGSPPYEQYF. The chain is built from TRBV7-6 and TRBJ2-7, with 14 nucleotides matching TRBD2. This CDR3 has 20 amino acids. CDR1 SGHVS and CDR2 FNYEAQ come from the germline V gene. Trimming took 2 bases from V and 2 from J; bases not matched to a gene: 14.

The V gene is TRBV7-9, the J gene TRBJ1-2, with a tentative D call TRBD1 (5 bases). The V gene's germline CDR1 is SEHNR and CDR2 FQNEAQ (reference sequence). Trimming removed 1 base from V and 0 bases from J, with 12 bases in between. This CDR3 region has 16 residues. The CDR3 DNA reads TGTGCCAGCAGCTTAGGTTATCCGGGGGCTAACTATGGCTACACCTTC. Amino acid sequence: CASSLGYPGANYGYTF.

This rearrangement joins TRBV6-5 to TRBJ1-1; maybe TRBD1 (5 bases). The CDR3 is 15 amino acids. Germline V lookup: CDR1 MNHEY, CDR2 SVGAGI. Trimming took off 0 bases at V and 4 bases at J, with 12 bases between the two ends. The CDR3: CASSYSAGGPTEAFF. Here the CDR3 DNA reads TGTGCCAGCAGTTACTCGGCCGGGGGACCCACTGAAGCTTTCTTT.

The V gene is TRBV29-1, the J gene TRBJ2-7, with TRBD1 matching 7 bases. CDR1 and CDR2 from the germline V gene are SQVTM and ANQGSEA. The length of the CDR3 is 14 residues. J was trimmed by 3 bases and V by 4 bases; bases with no gene match: 9. CDR3: CSVGGTDRDYEQYF. The CDR3 DNA reads TGCAGCGTTGGGGGGACAGACAGAGACTACGAGCAGTACTTC.

V and J are TRBV27 and TRBJ1-1; D perhaps matches TRBD1 (6 bases). The V gene lost 3 bases and the J gene lost 4 bases, with 15 bases spanning the gap. CDR1 is MNHEY, CDR2 SMNVEV, per germline (reference sequence). This CDR3 has 15 residues. CDR3 in DNA: TGTGCCAGCAGTTTGTTAGAGGGGGGAGGCACTGAAGCTTTCTTT. The encoded protein is CASSLLEGGGTEAFF.

This clone was found a few times. This chain uses TRBV7-2 with TRBJ2-1; D might be TRBD1 or TRBD2, each matching 5 bases. The CDR3 loop spans 15 amino acids. The V end was cut by 0 bases, the J end by 0 bases, with 6 bases between. The V gene's germline CDR1 is SGHTA and CDR2 FQGNSA. The CDR3 protein is CASSLAGVSYNEQFF. CDR3 coding DNA: TGTGCCAGCAGCTTAGCGGGGGTCTCCTACAATGAGCAGTTCTTC. Full variable domain (missing parts from reference TRBV7-2 and TRBJ2-1): GAGVSQSPSNKVTEKGKDVELRCDPISGHTALYWYRQSLGQGLEFLIYFQGNSAPDKSGLPSDRFSAERTGGSVSTLTIQRTQQEDSAVYLCASSLAGVSYNEQFFGPGTRLTVL.

V gene TRBV5-1 combines with J gene TRBJ2-7, with TRBD1 as a possible D gene (6 bases). CDR1 SGHRS and CDR2 YFSETQ come from the germline V gene. This CDR3 has 15 amino acids. V lost 4 bases, J lost 3 bases, and 17 bases lay in between. CDR3 sequence: CASSPAGQSVYEQYF. As DNA, the CDR3 is TGCGCCAGCAGCCCCGCCGGACAGAGCGTCTACGAGCAGTACTTC.

The rearrangement links TRBV5-1 to TRBJ1-1; D call uncertain. The ends were cut back, 2 bases at V and 1 base at J, with 3 bases in the middle. CDR3 length: 12 residues. From germline, CDR1 is SGHRS and CDR2 YFSETQ. CDR3 DNA: TGCGCCAGCAGCTTCGAGAACACTGAAGCTTTCTTT. As protein: CASSFENTEAFF.

The V and J genes are TRBV4-1 and TRBJ2-2, with 9 bases aligning to TRBD2. CDR3 length: 16 residues. CDR1 is MGHRA and CDR2 is YSYEKL in the germline V gene. Losses at the gene ends were 1 base for V and 7 bases for J; bases not matched to a gene: 7. Written as DNA, the CDR3 is TGCGCCAGCAGCCAAGTTAGACTAGCGGACTACGGGGAGCTGTTTTTT. Translation: CASSQVRLADYGELFF.